Shown below are 19 T cell receptor beta chains from a single sample sequenced in a study of human T cells and chemical hapten exposure. The time point denotes: patch test 2, 6 weeks after DPC sensitization. Treatment: therapeutic diphenylcyclopropenone sensitization with weekly scalp DPC. MiXCR, run by TCRdb on the RACE reads, gives a single entry per CDR3 protein. The sample shows 75,000 to 90,000 distinct CDR3 sequences, over 9.5% of them seen only once. Sequenced material: whole blood, taken in connection with sensitization to the hapten diphenylcyclopropenone (DPC). The receptors shown here come from a woman aged 45 to 65 with alopecia areata. Some clones in this sample may be carry-over from other donors' samples.

Worth noting for this clonotype: A much more abundant neighbour one base away suggests this may be a read error. Because it lacks the conserved phenylalanine or tryptophan at the end, this CDR3 is likely a read error. CDR3 region: CSATGSGKRAGELFL. Here the CDR3 DNA reads TGCAGTGCAACGGGCAGCGGGAAAAGGGCCGGGGAGCTGTTTTTG. The chain joins TRBV20-1 to TRBJ2-2; 7 bases fit TRBD2. Germline CDR1 reads DFQATT; CDR2 reads SNEGSKA (reference sequence). This CDR3 has 15 amino acids. V lost 6 bases and J lost 6; bases outside the gene matches: 13.

The sample holds many counts of this clonotype. The J gene is TRBJ2-2, the V gene TRBV30; tentatively, D is TRBD1 (5 bases). CDR3 length: 11 residues. The V and J ends lost 4 bases and 7 bases respectively, with 7 bases between them. CDR1 GTSNPN and CDR2 SVGIG come from the germline V gene (reference sequence). CDR3: CAWTDIGELFF. The CDR3 DNA reads as TGTGCCTGGACGGACATCGGGGAGCTGTTTTTT.

This clonotype came up many times. V and J are TRBV11-3 and TRBJ2-2; perhaps TRBD2 as D (5 bases). V was cut by 0 bases and J by 0 bases, with 8 bases left in between. This CDR3 is built from 16 residues. The germline gives CDR1 SGHNT, CDR2 YENEEA. The CDR3 spells CASSLETITNTGELFF. CDR3 DNA sequence: TGTGCCAGCAGCTTAGAGACTATAACGAACACCGGGGAGCTGTTTTTT.

Ten or more counts support this clonotype. The genes are TRBV29-1 and TRBJ2-3, with D unresolved. Between the trimmed V and J ends, which lost 4 bases and 0 bases, there was a span of 8 bases. The CDR3 consists of 13 residues. Germline CDR1 reads SQVTM; CDR2 reads ANQGSEA. The CDR3 spells CSVATTSTDTQYF. Here the CDR3 DNA reads TGCAGCGTTGCTACTACCAGCACAGATACGCAGTATTTT.

This clonotype was recorded a few times. The CDR3 region has the DNA TGTGCCAGCAGCGCCGGGACAGGGGGAAAGACCCAGTACTTC. Translating gives CASSAGTGGKTQYF. The chain recombines TRBV6-5 with TRBJ2-5, with 11 bases lining up with TRBD1. Losses at the gene ends were 6 bases for V and 6 bases for J; bases not matched to a gene: 6. The CDR3 is 14 amino acids. Germline CDR1 is MNHEY and CDR2 is SVGAGI.

This clonotype has just one count. The V and J genes are TRBV5-4 and TRBJ2-7; TRBD2 aligns across 12 bases. From germline, CDR1 is SGHNT and CDR2 YYREEE (reference sequence). The ends lost 0 bases at V and 4 bases at J; junction bases unmatched: 11. The CDR3 has 18 residues. This CDR3 reads CASSLVGILAGGSYEQYF. CDR3 coding DNA: TGTGCCAGCAGCTTGGTGGGGATACTAGCGGGAGGATCTTACGAGCAGTACTTC. The variable domain in full, with the rest retrieved from reference TRBV5-4 and TRBJ2-7, is ETGVTQSPTHLIKTRGQQVTLRCSSQSGHNTVSWYQQALGQGPQFIFQYYREEENGRGNFPPRFSGLQFPNYSSELNVNALELDDSALYLCASSLVGILAGGSYEQYFGPGTRLTVT.

The sample holds many counts of this clonotype. The chain is built from TRBV20-1 and TRBJ1-1, with TRBD1 as a possible D gene (5 bases). The length of the CDR3 is 14 residues. Germline lookup yields CDR1 DFQATT and CDR2 SNEGSKA (reference sequence). V was clipped by 0 bases and J by 2 bases, with 10 bases between them. The CDR3 is CSAREAGRNTEAFF. The CDR3 DNA reads TGCAGTGCTAGAGAGGCAGGGAGAAACACTGAAGCTTTCTTT.

This clonotype was seen at least ten times. The V gene is TRBV3-1, the J gene TRBJ1-5; no firm D call. The CDR3 sequence is 13 residues long. Trimming took off 1 base at V and 5 bases at J, with 6 bases between the two ends. In germline, CDR1 is LGHDT, CDR2 YNNKEL (reference sequence). This CDR3 reads CASSQGSHQPQHF. The DNA for the CDR3 is TGTGCCAGCAGCCAAGGCAGTCATCAGCCCCAGCATTTT.

This clonotype was detected ten times or more. One junction end does not reproduce the germline sequence, and a read error may be involved. The chain carries TRBV20-1 and TRBJ1-1; 7 nucleotides line up with TRBD1. Germline values: CDR1 DFQATT, CDR2 SNEGSKA (reference sequence). The CDR3 sequence is 12 residues long. The CDR3 DNA reads as TGCAGTGCTCGAGACAGGGTAACTGAAGCTTTCTTT. This codes for CSARDRVTEAFF.

This clonotype was found many times. The chain recombines TRBV29-1 with TRBJ1-1, with D hard to call. The V end lost 4 bases, the J end lost 11 bases, and 14 bases lay between the germline ends. The CDR3 runs 11 residues. Germline V gives CDR1 SQVTM, CDR2 ANQGSEA. CDR3 bases: TGCAGCGTTGTATGGGCACGAGAGGCTTTCTTT. Its translation is CSVVWAREAFF.

This clonotype was seen ten or more times. This chain connects TRBV20-1 to TRBJ2-1; no reliable D call. V lost 3 bases and J lost 4, with 10 bases in between. The length of the CDR3 is 13 residues. CDR1 and CDR2 from the germline V gene are DFQATT and SNEGSKA (reference sequence). CDR3: CSASPGTYNEQFF. In DNA form, the CDR3 reads TGCAGTGCTAGTCCGGGCACATACAATGAGCAGTTCTTC.

This clonotype has a count of ten or more. The chain carries TRBV20-1 and TRBJ2-7; no firm D call. Trimming pared 0 bases from V and 6 bases from J, leaving 9 bases between. Per germline, CDR1 DFQATT and CDR2 SNEGSKA (reference sequence). This CDR3 has 12 residues. The CDR3 DNA follows: TGCAGTGCTAGAGAATGGGCCCCCGAGCAGTACTTC. Encoded protein: CSAREWAPEQYF.

This clonotype showed up many times. The V gene is TRBV21-1, the J gene TRBJ2-1; the tabulated D call, TRBD1, remains unverified against the DNA. TRBV21-1 is shown as a pseudogene. The CDR3 is made up of 20 amino acids. CDR3 nucleotide sequence: TGTGCCAGCAGCAAGGGGACGACGACAGGGTTCCTCCTGGGGTGCAATGAGCAGTTCTTC. It specifies CASSKGTTTGFLLGCNEQFF.

A few counts support this clonotype. The V and J genes are TRBV18 and TRBJ1-5; 8 bases are shared with TRBD1. The ends lost 5 bases at V and 7 bases at J; junction bases unmatched: 7. The germline V gene has CDR1 KGHSH and CDR2 LQKENI. There are 14 residues in the CDR3. In DNA, the CDR3 is TGTGCCAGCTCAAAGGACAGGGTGGGACAGCCCCAGCATTTT. This codes for CASSKDRVGQPQHF. Complete variable domain (other parts from reference TRBV18 and TRBJ1-5): NAGVMQNPRHLVRRRGQEARLRCSPMKGHSHVYWYRQLPEEGLKFMVYLQKENIIDESGMPKERFSAEFPKEGPSILRIQQVVRGDSAAYFCASSKDRVGQPQHFGDGTRLSIL.

This clonotype was found many times. The chain employs TRBV29-1 and TRBJ2-1, with D possibly TRBD2 on 6 matching bases. In germline, CDR1 is SQVTM, CDR2 ANQGSEA. V lost 0 bases and J lost 5, with 14 bases in between. CDR3 length: 15 residues. The CDR3 DNA follows: TGCAGCGTTGAAGATTTTAGGGACTTCAACAATGAGCAGTTCTTC. Protein product: CSVEDFRDFNNEQFF.

In this sample, this clonotype turned up many times. This chain links TRBV20-1 with TRBJ2-3; the D call may be TRBD1 or TRBD2 (7 bases each). Germline loops: CDR1 DFQATT, CDR2 SNEGSKA (reference sequence). The V end was cut by 0 bases, the J end by 6 bases, with 16 bases between. CDR3 length: 15 residues. This CDR3 reads CSARDGTAGSDTQYF. Here the CDR3 DNA reads TGCAGTGCTAGAGATGGGACAGCGGGATCTGATACGCAGTATTTT.

This clonotype occurred many times. The rearrangement links TRBV6-6 to TRBJ1-5; D unclear. Trimming took off 2 bases at V and 2 bases at J, with 13 bases between the two ends. Germline CDR1 MNHNY, CDR2 SVGAGI (reference sequence). The CDR3 runs to 16 residues. CDR3 bases: TGTGCCAGCAGTTACAATCGGGGATGGGGCAATCAGCCCCAGCATTTT. This gives the protein CASSYNRGWGNQPQHF.

This clonotype has at least ten counts. The chain uses TRBV20-1 and TRBJ1-1, with 12 bases lining up with TRBD1. Unmatched junction bases numbered 6, after V lost 3 bases and J lost 4 bases. Germline lookup yields CDR1 DFQATT and CDR2 SNEGSKA (reference sequence). The CDR3 spans 15 residues. The CDR3 DNA reads as TGCAGTGCTAGTGGGACAGGGGGCTTGGGCACTGAAGCTTTCTTT. It is translated as CSASGTGGLGTEAFF.

A word on this clonotype: A read error may explain this, as a much larger clone is one base away. This rearrangement joins TRBV20-1 to TRBJ2-3; D is uncertain. TRBJ1-5 explains the end of the DNA better; the J call may be wrong. Germline V gene data show CDR1 as DFQATT and CDR2 as SNEGSKA (reference sequence). The CDR3 length is 11 residues. This chain's CDR3 is CSASYADTQHF. For the CDR3, the DNA is TGCAGTGCTAGCTATGCAGATACGCAGCATTTT.